The text below deals with one T cell receptor beta chain. Profiled with immunoSEQ multiplex PCR; TCRdb holds only in-frame clones, not every one. The sample includes around 110,000 clones, approximately 92% of them seen just once. This sample was included in a study of control samples from healthy donors and cancer patients. Germline V lookup: CDR1 MNHEY, CDR2 SMNVEV (reference sequence). V shed 6 bases and J 3 bases; nucleotides not matched to a gene: 3. This CDR3 comprises 14 residues. The chain has TRBV27 and TRBJ2-2; 8 nucleotides match TRBD2. Sequenced material: PBMCs. This TCR derives from a woman aged 50 to 60 with colorectal cancer. The CDR3 spells CASRWRGDTGELFF. The CDR3 DNA reads TGTGCCAGCAGGTGGCGGGGGGACACCGGGGAGCTGTTTTTT.